These T cell receptor beta chains were read from a single sample in a study of human T cells and chemical hapten exposure. A single record per CDR3 protein comes from TCRdb applying MiXCR to the RACE reads. Of a few hundred thousand distinct CDR3 sequences listed, around 6% are singletons. The sample consisted of whole blood, taken in connection with sensitization to the hapten diphenylcyclopropenone (DPC). These TCRs come from a woman younger than 30 with alopecia areata. Some clones in this sample may be carry-over from other donors' samples. Each CDR3 is given with its conserved first and last residue. The D gene is left open where the match is weak. Some rows mark clone size as missing; the rest say once, few, many or name a class of expanded clone.

NA	TRBV12-3/TRBV12-4	TRBJ2-4	NA	TGTGCCAGCAGCATAGACATCATAGCCAAAAACATTCAGTACTTC	CASSIDIIAKNIQYF
many	TRBV5-6	TRBJ1-1	TRBD1	TGTGCCAGCAGCTTTCTTGGGCAGGGGGCGACTGAAGCTTTCTTT	CASSFLGQGATEAFF
few	TRBV24-1	TRBJ1-1	NA	TGTGCCACCGGGGGGGACACTGAAGCTTTCTTT	CATGGDTEAFF
many	TRBV7-9	TRBJ2-2	NA	TGTGCCAGCAGCCCGTATACCGGGGAGCTGTTTTTT	CASSPYTGELFF
NA	TRBV6-8	TRBJ2-7	NA	TGTGCCAGCAGGTACCGAAAGATCTACGAGCTGTACTTC	CASRYRKIYELYF
few	TRBV18	TRBJ1-5	TRBD1	TGTGCCAGCTCTCCCGGGACACCAGGGGGGCCCCAGCATTTT	CASSPGTPGGPQHF
many	TRBV5-1	TRBJ2-3	NA	TGCGCCAGCACCATAGGCCAAACCAGCGCAGATACGCAGTATTTT	CASTIGQTSADTQYF
few	TRBV20-1	TRBJ1-3	TRBD1	TGCAGTGCCCACGACAGGGATTCTGGAAACACCATATATTTT	CSAHDRDSGNTIYF
many	TRBV7-2	TRBJ1-5	NA	TGTGCCAGCAGCTTGCGGCAGGGGTTTTCAGGGATTGTTTTT	CASSLRQGFSGIVF
NA	TRBV10-3	TRBJ2-7	NA	TGTGCCATCAGTGGGGCGCCAGAGGAGCAGTACTTC	CAISGAPEEQYF
many	TRBV6-4	TRBJ2-3	NA	TGTGCCAGCAGTGACGGGGGGGCTAGCACAGATACGCAGTATTTT	CASSDGGASTDTQYF
many	TRBV7-8	TRBJ2-1	NA	TGTGCCAGCAGCTTAGACAAAGCCAATGAGCAGTTCTTC	CASSLDKANEQFF
many	TRBV7-2	TRBJ2-1	TRBD2	TGTGCCAGCAGCACCCTCGCCGGGGGGTATGACAATGAGCAGTTCTTC	CASSTLAGGYDNEQFF
few	TRBV7-2	TRBJ2-1	TRBD2	TGTGCCAGCAGCTTAGTTAGGCGGGGGAACAATGAGCAGTTCTTC	CASSLVRRGNNEQFF
many	TRBV5-1	TRBJ2-6	TRBD1	TGCGCCAGCAGGGGACAGGGCTCGATGGGGGCCAACGTCCTGACTTTC	CASRGQGSMGANVLTF
few	TRBV12-3/TRBV12-4	TRBJ1-5	NA	TGTGCCAGCAGTTGGCAGGGGTTTAATCAGCCCCAGCATTTT	CASSWQGFNQPQHF
few	TRBV10-3	TRBJ2-7	TRBD1	TGTGCCATCAGTGAGCCCCGACAGGGCACCTACGAGCAGTACTTC	CAISEPRQGTYEQYF
many	TRBV6-5	TRBJ1-3	NA	TGTGCCAGCAGTTACACAACGTCAGGTCCGCCTGGAAACACCATATATTTT	CASSYTTSGPPGNTIYF
few	TRBV2	TRBJ1-5	NA	TGTGCCAGCAGTCCCCAGGGTTTGCAGCCCCAGCATTTT	CASSPQGLQPQHF
NA	TRBV9	TRBJ2-1	NA	TGTGCCAGCAGCGACGACCTAAATGAGCAGTTCTTC	CASSDDLNEQFF
many	TRBV6-5	TRBJ1-3	NA	TGTGCCAGCAGTCTTCAGGTTCAATCTGGAAACACCATATATTTT	CASSLQVQSGNTIYF
many	TRBV12-5	TRBJ1-4	TRBD1	TGTGCTAGTGGTCCGCCGGGACAGGGAGGTGAAAAACTGTTTTTT	CASGPPGQGGEKLFF
many	TRBV29-1	TRBJ2-1	NA	TGCAGCCCCCGACTCAGAAATGAGCAGTTCTTC	CSPRLRNEQFF
NA	TRBV14	TRBJ1-1	NA	TGTGCCAGCAGCCAAGTATATACAGAGAGGGCTTTCTTT	CASSQVYTERAFF
many	TRBV4-3	TRBJ1-2	NA	TGCGCCAGCAGCCAAGATTCTGGAAAGATCTCGAACTTCGGCTACACCTTC	CASSQDSGKISNFGYTF
NA	TRBV29-1	TRBJ1-5	NA	TGCAGCGTTGGTGCACGGGTAGATCAGCCCCAGCATTTT	CSVGARVDQPQHF
NA	TRBV7-2	TRBJ2-6	NA	TGTGCCAGCAGCTTCGGGGTGCCTGGGGCCAACGTCCTGACTTTC	CASSFGVPGANVLTF
many	TRBV14	TRBJ2-3	NA	TGTGCCAGCAGCCACCCCTCAGCCGGGCAGGGGAAGGCAGATACGCAGTATTTT	CASSHPSAGQGKADTQYF
many	TRBV12-3/TRBV12-4	TRBJ1-5	TRBD1	TGTGCCAGCAACCAACAGGGGCTCGGAGGACAGCCCCAGCATTTT	CASNQQGLGGQPQHF
many	TRBV7-2	TRBJ1-6	TRBD1	TGTGCCAGCAGCCCCCGTGGCGGGACAGGGTACAATTCACCCCTCCACTTT	CASSPRGGTGYNSPLHF
few	TRBV7-2	TRBJ1-1	NA	TGTGCCAGCAGCTTTTATCCGGGACCTGAAGCTTTCTTT	CASSFYPGPEAFF
NA	TRBV12-3/TRBV12-4	TRBJ1-2	NA	TGTGCCAGCAGTTCTCAGGACAGCAACTATGGCTACACCTTC	CASSSQDSNYGYTF
many	TRBV6-5	TRBJ1-1	TRBD1	TGTGCCAGCAGTGGACAGGCGGCTGAAGCTTTCTTT	CASSGQAAEAFF